The rows below give T cell receptor beta chains drawn from one sample of a study of OX40 agonist ivuxolimab in advanced cancers. The assay was immunoSEQ multiplex PCR, and TCRdb's table has in-frame clones only and misses some. The sample has tens of thousands of clones, around 93% seen once. This specimen consisted of CD4+ or CD8+ T cells sorted from blood, obtained in a trial of the OX40 agonist ivuxolimab. All receptors derive from an adult with an advanced solid tumor such as melanoma, head and neck, liver or kidney cancer. Each CDR3 is given with its conserved first and last residue. The D gene is left open where the match is weak. Where a row states a size, it is once, few, many or the class of an expanded clone; other rows omit it.

CDR3nt	CDR3aa	d_gene	v_gene	j_gene	abundance
TGTGCCAGCAGTTCGGGACAGGGCGCAGATACGCAGTATTTT	CASSSGQGADTQYF	TRBD1	TRBV6-1	TRBJ2-3	NA
TGTGCCAGCAGCCAAGAGGCCTACGGGGGCAATCAGCCCCAGCATTTT	CASSQEAYGGNQPQHF	NA	TRBV4-2	TRBJ1-5	NA
TGCGCCAGCAGTGTCGGCCCCTCCTTTGGCCCGCCCTTAGCTTTCTTT	CASSVGPSFGPPLAFF	NA	TRBV23-1	TRBJ1-1	NA
TGTGCCAGCAGCTTGGGCGGGGGGCTCCAAGAGACCCAGTACTTC	CASSLGGGLQETQYF	TRBD2	TRBV13	TRBJ2-5	NA
TGTGCCAGTGCGGGGTACCAAGAGACCCAGTACTTC	CASAGYQETQYF	NA	TRBV7-6	TRBJ2-5	NA
TGTGCCAGCAGCTTCTCATATCGGCGGGGGCGCGCGGGAGATACGCAGTATTTT	CASSFSYRRGRAGDTQYF	NA	TRBV7-8	TRBJ2-3	NA
TGTGCCAGCAGTTGGGGCATGGGGAACACTGAAGCTTTCTTT	CASSWGMGNTEAFF	NA	TRBV27	TRBJ1-1	NA
TGTGCCTGGAGCGATGGGACAGCGCAAGAGACCCAGTACTTC	CAWSDGTAQETQYF	TRBD1	TRBV30	TRBJ2-5	NA
TGCGCCAGCAGCCTCCGGGACTATGTCAACAATGAGCAGTTCTTC	CASSLRDYVNNEQFF	TRBD2	TRBV4-1	TRBJ2-1	NA
TGTGCCTGGGAGAGGACGGGGACCTACGAGCAGTACTTC	CAWERTGTYEQYF	NA	TRBV30	TRBJ2-7	NA
TGCGCCAGCAGCCAAGATTTAACTTACGAGCAGTACTTC	CASSQDLTYEQYF	NA	TRBV4-3	TRBJ2-7	NA
TGTGCCAGCAGCTTTGGGGGAGGGCCTTACTCTCGGGAGACCCAGTACTTC	CASSFGGGPYSRETQYF	TRBD2	TRBV7-9	TRBJ2-5	NA
TGTGCCAGCAGCGTAGCAAGACAGGGAGACTACGAGCAGTACTTC	CASSVARQGDYEQYF	TRBD1	TRBV9	TRBJ2-7	few
TGTGCCAGCAGCTTGGGTGGACAGGGGGCTTGGGAGCTGTTTTTT	CASSLGGQGAWELFF	TRBD1	TRBV5-6	TRBJ2-2	NA
TGTGCCAGCAGCTTAGGAGAGGGATACGAGCAGTACTTC	CASSLGEGYEQYF	NA	TRBV13	TRBJ2-7	NA
TGTGCCTGGACCCCGGCCAGGGTTGCCTACGAGCAGTACTTC	CAWTPARVAYEQYF	NA	TRBV30	TRBJ2-7	NA
TGCGCCACCGGACAGGAAAGAAATTCACCCCTCCACTTT	CATGQERNSPLHF	TRBD1	TRBV5-1	TRBJ1-6	NA
TGTGCCAGCAGTGACCCAGGGTTCGAGCAGTACTTC	CASSDPGFEQYF	NA	TRBV2	TRBJ2-7	NA
TGTGCCAGCAGTTCCGGGGCCAACTACGAGCAGTACTTC	CASSSGANYEQYF	NA	TRBV28	TRBJ2-7	few
TGTGCCAGCAGTGAAAGATGGGACAGGCGGGCCAACCAGCCCCAGCATTTT	CASSERWDRRANQPQHF	TRBD1	TRBV6-1	TRBJ1-5	NA
TGTGCCAGCAGTGAACTCCCCGGACAGGGCAAAGCTTTCTTT	CASSELPGQGKAFF	TRBD1	TRBV6-1	TRBJ1-1	NA
TGTGCCAGCAAGAGCGGGAGGAACACCGGGGAGCTGTTTTTT	CASKSGRNTGELFF	TRBD2	TRBV9	TRBJ2-2	NA
TGTGCCATCAGTGACACCGGTAACACTGAAGCTTTCTTT	CAISDTGNTEAFF	NA	TRBV10-3	TRBJ1-1	NA
TGTGCCAGCAGCCGGACAGGGGTCAATGAGCAGTTCTTC	CASSRTGVNEQFF	TRBD1	TRBV27	TRBJ2-1	NA
TGTGCCAGCCTTAGCGGGAGGTACAACACCGGGGAGCTGTTTTTT	CASLSGRYNTGELFF	TRBD2	TRBV6-1	TRBJ2-2	once
TGCGCCAGCAGCCAGGCTCCAGGGATTAGCAATCAGCCCCAGCATTTT	CASSQAPGISNQPQHF	NA	TRBV4-1	TRBJ1-5	NA
TGTGCCAGCAGCCCTAAGGCCGGACAGACCTACGAGCAGTACTTC	CASSPKAGQTYEQYF	NA	TRBV11-2	TRBJ2-7	NA
TGCGCCAGCAGCTCACTGAAGGGGGCCCATGACTATGGCTACACCTTC	CASSSLKGAHDYGYTF	TRBD1	TRBV5-1	TRBJ1-2	NA
TGTGCCAGCTCTCCGGCGGGAGTGCTCAACACAGATACGCAGTATTTT	CASSPAGVLNTDTQYF	TRBD2	TRBV7-9	TRBJ2-3	NA
TGTGCCAGCCAACCGAGCTACGAGCAGTACTTC	CASQPSYEQYF	NA	TRBV2	TRBJ2-7	NA
TGTGCCAGCAGTTGGGACACACCGAACACTGAAGCTTTCTTT	CASSWDTPNTEAFF	NA	TRBV2	TRBJ1-1	NA
TGTGCCAGCAGCCACGAGTTCAGACTCACCGGGGAGCTGTTTTTT	CASSHEFRLTGELFF	NA	TRBV11-1	TRBJ2-2	NA
TGTGCCAGCAGCATCGTAGGACCGTTCACAGATACGCAGTATTTT	CASSIVGPFTDTQYF	NA	TRBV13	TRBJ2-3	NA
TGCAGCGTTGTTTTCCGACAGAGGAACACTGAAGCTTTCTTT	CSVVFRQRNTEAFF	NA	TRBV29-1	TRBJ1-1	NA
TGTGCCAGCAGCTTAAGTCAGGGGGCAACTAATGAAAAACTGTTTTTT	CASSLSQGATNEKLFF	TRBD1	TRBV13	TRBJ1-4	NA
TGTGCCAGCAGCGCACCACAGGGTTATAGCACAGATACGCAGTATTTT	CASSAPQGYSTDTQYF	NA	TRBV9	TRBJ2-3	NA
TGTGCCAGCAGTGGGGACGCCTCTGGAAACACCATATATTTT	CASSGDASGNTIYF	NA	TRBV2	TRBJ1-3	NA
TGCGCCAGCAGCCAACCGGGACAGGCAACCTACGAGCAGTACTTC	CASSQPGQATYEQYF	TRBD1	TRBV4-1	TRBJ2-7	NA
TGTGCCAGCAGGCCCCCGAGGACAGGGCTTTTGGATGAGCAGTTCTTC	CASRPPRTGLLDEQFF	TRBD1	TRBV28	TRBJ2-1	NA
TGCGCCAGCAGCCAAGACGTCGACACCTTTAATCAGCCCCAGCATTTT	CASSQDVDTFNQPQHF	NA	TRBV4-1	TRBJ1-5	large
TGTGCCATCGGGCGGGGGGACTACGAGCAGTACTTC	CAIGRGDYEQYF	TRBD2	TRBV10-3	TRBJ2-7	NA
TGTGCCAGCAGCCAGGATGGGGGCGCGTATCAGCCCCAGCATTTT	CASSQDGGAYQPQHF	NA	TRBV7-8	TRBJ1-5	NA